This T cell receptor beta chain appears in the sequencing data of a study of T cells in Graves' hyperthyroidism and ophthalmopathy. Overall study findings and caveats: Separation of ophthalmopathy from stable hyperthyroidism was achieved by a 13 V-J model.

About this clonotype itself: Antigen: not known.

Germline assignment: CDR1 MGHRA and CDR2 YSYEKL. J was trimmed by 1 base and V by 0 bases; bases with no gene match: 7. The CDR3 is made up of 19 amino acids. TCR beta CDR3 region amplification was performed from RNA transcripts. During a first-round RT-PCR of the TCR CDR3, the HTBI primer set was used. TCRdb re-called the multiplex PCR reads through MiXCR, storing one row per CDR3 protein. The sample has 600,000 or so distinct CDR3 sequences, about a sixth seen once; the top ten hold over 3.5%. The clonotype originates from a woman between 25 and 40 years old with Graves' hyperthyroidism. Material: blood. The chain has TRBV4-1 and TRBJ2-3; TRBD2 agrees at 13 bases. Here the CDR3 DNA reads TGCGCCAGCAGCCAAGATAACCGGGGACTAGCGGGACGCACAGATACGCAGTATTTT. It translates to CASSQDNRGLAGRTDTQYF.